Below, 3 T cell receptor beta chains from the same sample are listed, as sequenced in a study of T cell responses to AZD1222 COVID-19 vaccine. Clones were read by immunoSEQ multiplex PCR, and TCRdb kept only the in-frame ones, dropping some. The sample carries about 110,000 clones, roughly nine tenths recorded once. The material sequenced was peripheral blood, taken on day 0 of AZD1222 vaccination. The receptors stem from an adult in good health.

There are a few counts of this clone. The chain carries TRBV27 and TRBJ2-1, with no clear D. The ends were cut back, 5 bases at V and 4 bases at J, with 3 bases in the middle. This CDR3 has 11 amino acids. CDR1 is MNHEY, CDR2 SMNVEV, per germline (reference sequence). CDR3 in amino acids: CASSEYNEQFF. CDR3 coding DNA: TGTGCCAGCAGTGAATACAATGAGCAGTTCTTC.

The V gene is TRBV5-6, the J gene TRBJ1-2; 9 bases align to TRBD1. Germline trimming cut 3 bases from V and 4 bases from J; bases unmatched to any gene: 4. The CDR3 is 14 amino acids. CDR1 is SGHDT and CDR2 is YYEEEE in the germline V gene. CDR3 residues: CASSWDRASYGYTF. As DNA, the CDR3 is TGTGCCAGCAGCTGGGACAGGGCCAGCTATGGCTACACCTTC. Supplemented by reference TRBV5-6 and TRBJ1-2, the full variable domain reads DAGVTQSPTHLIKTRGQQVTLRCSPKSGHDTVSWYQQALGQGPQFIFQYYEEEERQRGNFPDRFSGHQFPNYSSELNVNALLLGDSALYLCASSWDRASYGYTFGSGTRLTVV.

The J gene is TRBJ1-6, the V gene TRBV2; 8 nucleotides align to TRBD1. The CDR3 runs to 15 residues. Germline CDR1 is SNHLY and CDR2 is FYNNEI. Trimming removed 4 bases from V and 9 bases from J; junction bases left unmatched: 8. In nucleotides, the CDR3 is TGTGCCAGCAGTGTCGCCAGGGGGCAAGGTTCACCCCTCCACTTT. It specifies CASSVARGQGSPLHF.